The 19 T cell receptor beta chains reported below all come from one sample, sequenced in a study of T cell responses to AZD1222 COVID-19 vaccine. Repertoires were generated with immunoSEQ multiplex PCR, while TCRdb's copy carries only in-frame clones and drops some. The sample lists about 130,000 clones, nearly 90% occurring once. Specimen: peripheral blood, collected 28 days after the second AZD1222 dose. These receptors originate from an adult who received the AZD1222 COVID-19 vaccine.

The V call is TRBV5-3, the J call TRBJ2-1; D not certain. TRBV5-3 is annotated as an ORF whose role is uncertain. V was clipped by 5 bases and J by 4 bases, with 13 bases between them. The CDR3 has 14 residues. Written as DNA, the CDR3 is TGTGCCAGAAGTAAGGATTACCTTTACAATGAGCAGTTCTTC. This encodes CARSKDYLYNEQFF.

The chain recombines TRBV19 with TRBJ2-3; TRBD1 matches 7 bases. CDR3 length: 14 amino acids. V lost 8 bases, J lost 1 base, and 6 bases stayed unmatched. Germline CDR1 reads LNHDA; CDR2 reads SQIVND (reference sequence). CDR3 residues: CASSQGLRTDTQYF. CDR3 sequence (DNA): TGTGCCAGTTCACAGGGGCTCCGCACAGATACGCAGTATTTT.

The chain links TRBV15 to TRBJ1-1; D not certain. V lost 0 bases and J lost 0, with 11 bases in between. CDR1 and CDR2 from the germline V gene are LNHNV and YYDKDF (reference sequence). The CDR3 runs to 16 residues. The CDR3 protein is CATSRDYQIMNTEAFF. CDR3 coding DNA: TGTGCCACCAGCAGAGATTACCAGATCATGAACACTGAAGCTTTCTTT. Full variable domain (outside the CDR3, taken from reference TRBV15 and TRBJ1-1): DAMVIQNPRYQVTQFGKPVTLSCSQTLNHNVMYWYQQKSSQAPKLLFHYYDKDFNNEADTPDNFQSRRPNTSFCFLDIRSPGLGDTAMYLCATSRDYQIMNTEAFFGQGTRLTVV.

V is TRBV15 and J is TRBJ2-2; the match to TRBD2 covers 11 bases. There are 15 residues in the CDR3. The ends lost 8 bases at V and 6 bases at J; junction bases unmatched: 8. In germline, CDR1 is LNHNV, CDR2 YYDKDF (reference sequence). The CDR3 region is CATQRELAGAGELFF. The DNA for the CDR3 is TGTGCCACCCAACGCGAACTAGCGGGAGCCGGGGAGCTGTTTTTT. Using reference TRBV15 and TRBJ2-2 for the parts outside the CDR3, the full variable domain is DAMVIQNPRYQVTQFGKPVTLSCSQTLNHNVMYWYQQKSSQAPKLLFHYYDKDFNNEADTPDNFQSRRPNTSFCFLDIRSPGLGDTAMYLCATQRELAGAGELFFGEGSRLTVL.

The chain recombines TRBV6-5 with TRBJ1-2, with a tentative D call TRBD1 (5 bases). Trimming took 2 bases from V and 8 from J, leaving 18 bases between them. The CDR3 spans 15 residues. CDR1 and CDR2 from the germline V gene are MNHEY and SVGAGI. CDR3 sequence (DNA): TGTGCCAGCAGTTACGGGGGAGGCCGGGGCTCCGGCTACACCTTC. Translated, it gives CASSYGGGRGSGYTF.

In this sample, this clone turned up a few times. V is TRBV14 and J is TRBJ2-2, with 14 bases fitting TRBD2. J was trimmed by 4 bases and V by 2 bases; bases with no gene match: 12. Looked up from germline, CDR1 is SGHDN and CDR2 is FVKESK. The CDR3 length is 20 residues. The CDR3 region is CASSQLLGLAGESGTGELFF. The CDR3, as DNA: TGTGCCAGCAGCCAACTCCTGGGACTAGCGGGGGAATCGGGCACCGGGGAGCTGTTTTTT.

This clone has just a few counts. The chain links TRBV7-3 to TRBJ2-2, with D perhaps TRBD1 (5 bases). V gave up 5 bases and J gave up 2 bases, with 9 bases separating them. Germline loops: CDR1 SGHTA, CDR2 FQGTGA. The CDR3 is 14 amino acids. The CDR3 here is CASSPTGNTGELFF. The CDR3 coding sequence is TGTGCCAGCAGCCCAACAGGAAACACCGGGGAGCTGTTTTTT. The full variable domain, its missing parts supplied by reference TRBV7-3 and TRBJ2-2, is GAGVSQTPSNKVTEKGKYVELRCDPISGHTALYWYRQSLGQGPEFLIYFQGTGAADDSGLPNDRFFAVRPEGSVSTLKIQRTERGDSAVYLCASSPTGNTGELFFGEGSRLTVL.

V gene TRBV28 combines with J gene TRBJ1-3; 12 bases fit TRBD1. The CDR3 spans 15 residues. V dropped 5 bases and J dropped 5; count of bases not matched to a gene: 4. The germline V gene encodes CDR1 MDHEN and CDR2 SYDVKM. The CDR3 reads CASSPGDRGRNTIYF. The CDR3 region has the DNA TGTGCCAGCAGTCCAGGGGACAGGGGGCGAAACACCATATATTTT.

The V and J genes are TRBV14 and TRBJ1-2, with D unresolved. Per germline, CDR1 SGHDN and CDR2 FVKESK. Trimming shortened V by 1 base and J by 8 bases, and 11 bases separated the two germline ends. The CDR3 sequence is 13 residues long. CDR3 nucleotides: TGTGCCAGCAGCCAAGTGGCAAGATGGGGCTACACCTTC. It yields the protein CASSQVARWGYTF.

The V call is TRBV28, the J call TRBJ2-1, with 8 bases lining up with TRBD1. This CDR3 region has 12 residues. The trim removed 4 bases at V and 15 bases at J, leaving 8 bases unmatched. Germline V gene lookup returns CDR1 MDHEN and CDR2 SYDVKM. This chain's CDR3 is CASSSADRETFF. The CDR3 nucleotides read TGTGCCAGCAGTTCGGCGGACAGGGAAACGTTCTTC.

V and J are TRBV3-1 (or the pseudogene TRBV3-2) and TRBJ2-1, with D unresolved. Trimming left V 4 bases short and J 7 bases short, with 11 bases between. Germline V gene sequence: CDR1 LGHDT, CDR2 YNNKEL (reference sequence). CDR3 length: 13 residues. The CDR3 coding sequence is TGTGCCAGCAGCCCCTCCGAGAGGAATGAGCAGTTCTTC. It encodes CASSPSERNEQFF.

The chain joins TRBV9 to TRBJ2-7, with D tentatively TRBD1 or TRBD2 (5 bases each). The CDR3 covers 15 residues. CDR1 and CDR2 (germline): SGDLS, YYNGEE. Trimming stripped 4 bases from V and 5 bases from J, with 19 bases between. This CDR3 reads CASSPRGAIENEQYF. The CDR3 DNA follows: TGTGCCAGCAGCCCCCGAGGGGCCATAGAGAACGAGCAGTACTTC.

This CDR3 is CASSPDGHGNTIYF. The CDR3, as DNA: TGTGCCAGCAGTCCCGACGGCCATGGAAACACCATATATTTT. This chain connects TRBV6-2 or TRBV6-3 to TRBJ1-3; D not certain. V was shortened by 5 bases and J by 3 bases, with 11 bases between the two germline ends. This CDR3 is 14 amino acids long. The germline V gene encodes CDR1 MNHEY and CDR2 SVGEGT.

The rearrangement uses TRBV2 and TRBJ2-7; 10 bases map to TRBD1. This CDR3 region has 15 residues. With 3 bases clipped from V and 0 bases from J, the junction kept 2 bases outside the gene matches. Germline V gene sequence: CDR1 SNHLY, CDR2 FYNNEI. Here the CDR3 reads CASSDRDRGSYEQYF. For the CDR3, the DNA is TGTGCCAGCAGTGACCGGGACAGGGGCTCCTACGAGCAGTACTTC. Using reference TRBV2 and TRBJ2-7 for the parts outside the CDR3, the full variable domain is EPEVTQTPSHQVTQMGQEVILRCVPISNHLYFYWYRQILGQKVEFLVSFYNNEISEKSEIFDDQFSVERPDGSNFTLKIRSTKLEDSAMYFCASSDRDRGSYEQYFGPGTRLTVT.

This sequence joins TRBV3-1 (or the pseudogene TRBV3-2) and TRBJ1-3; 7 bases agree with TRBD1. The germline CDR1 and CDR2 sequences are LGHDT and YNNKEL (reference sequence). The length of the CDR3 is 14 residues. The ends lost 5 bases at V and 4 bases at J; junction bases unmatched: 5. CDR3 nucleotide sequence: TGTGCCAGCAGCTCTTCGGACAGGGGAAACACCATATATTTT. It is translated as CASSSSDRGNTIYF.

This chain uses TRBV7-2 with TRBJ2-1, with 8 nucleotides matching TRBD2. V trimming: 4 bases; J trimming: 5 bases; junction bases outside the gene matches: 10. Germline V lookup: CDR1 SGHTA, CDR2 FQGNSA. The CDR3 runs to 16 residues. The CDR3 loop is CASSWSGGPHHNEQFF. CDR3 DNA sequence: TGTGCCAGCAGCTGGTCGGGGGGGCCTCACCACAATGAGCAGTTCTTC.

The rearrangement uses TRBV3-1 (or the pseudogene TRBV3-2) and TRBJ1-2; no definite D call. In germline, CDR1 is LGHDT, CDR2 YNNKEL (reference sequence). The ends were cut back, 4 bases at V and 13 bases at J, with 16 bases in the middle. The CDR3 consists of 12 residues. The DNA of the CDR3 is TGTGCCAGCAGCCCCACCAAGACCGCGGTCACCTTC. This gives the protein CASSPTKTAVTF.

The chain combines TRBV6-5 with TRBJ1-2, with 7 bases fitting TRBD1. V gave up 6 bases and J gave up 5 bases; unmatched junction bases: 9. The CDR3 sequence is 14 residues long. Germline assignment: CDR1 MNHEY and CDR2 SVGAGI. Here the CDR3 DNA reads TGTGCCAGCAGCCCCATAGGGGGCGGGTATGGCTACACCTTC. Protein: CASSPIGGGYGYTF.

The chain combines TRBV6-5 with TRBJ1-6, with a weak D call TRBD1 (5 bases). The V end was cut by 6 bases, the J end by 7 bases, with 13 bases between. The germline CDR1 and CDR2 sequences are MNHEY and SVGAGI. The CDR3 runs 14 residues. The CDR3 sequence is CASSYGGYNSPLHF. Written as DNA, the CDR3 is TGTGCCAGCAGCTACGGGGGGTACAATTCACCCCTCCACTTT.